This TCR beta chain originates from a study of control samples from healthy donors and cancer patients. The V end was cut by 5 bases, the J end by 0 bases, with 14 bases between. The germline V gene has CDR1 KGHSH and CDR2 LQKENI. This CDR3 is 16 amino acids long. The data were produced by immunoSEQ multiplex PCR, yet TCRdb's version contains in-frame clones alone and is incomplete. Here the sample spans 150,000 or so clones, roughly 90% being singletons. This chain joins TRBV18 and TRBJ1-3; unclear D gene. Sequencing was performed on blood. The receptor's source is a man younger than 45 in good health. The CDR3 nucleotides are TGTGCCAGCTCATTTCCTCATCCGCGCTCTGGAAACACCATATATTTT. Residues: CASSFPHPRSGNTIYF.